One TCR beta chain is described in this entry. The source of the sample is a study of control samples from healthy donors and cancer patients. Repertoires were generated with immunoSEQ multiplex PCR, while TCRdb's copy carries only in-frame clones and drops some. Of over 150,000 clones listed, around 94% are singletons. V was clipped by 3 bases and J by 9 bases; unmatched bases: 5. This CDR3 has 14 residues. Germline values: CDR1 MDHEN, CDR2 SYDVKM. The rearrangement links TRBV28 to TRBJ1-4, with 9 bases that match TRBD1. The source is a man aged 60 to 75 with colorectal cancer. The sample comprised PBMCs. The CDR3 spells CASSFMGQGKKLFF. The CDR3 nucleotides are TGTGCCAGCAGTTTCATGGGACAGGGTAAAAAACTGTTTTTT.